This TCR beta chain stems from a study of CD8 T cells in ankylosing spondylitis. This clonotype was observed at least ten times. Its target is not known. Overall study findings and caveats: The clones that were linked to disease were reported to be significantly enriched in matched synovial fluid samples from ankylosing spondylitis patients. Disease-linked clones proved CD8+ and comparatively uncommon in peripheral blood. A motif in TCR beta, a set of 8 or 9 highly homologous variants, appeared characteristic of ankylosing spondylitis blood.

This CDR3 is built from 11 residues. CDR1 and CDR2 from the germline V gene are SQVTM and ANQGSEA. The V and J ends lost 8 bases and 9 bases respectively, with 14 bases between them. In making TCR beta libraries, quantitative 5'-RACE with molecular barcodes was used. TCRdb analysed the 5' RACE reads with MiXCR anew, one entry per CDR3 protein. The table has around 330,000 distinct CDR3 sequences, about 9.9% seen once. This sequence joins TRBV29-1 and TRBJ2-1; D is possibly TRBD2 (6 bases). The clonotype was recovered from a female donor with ankylosing spondylitis or in good health (not recorded which). Material: blood, either unsorted or a sorted T cell fraction (not recorded which). The CDR3 sequence is CSQGQGGEQFF. The CDR3 DNA sequence: TGCAGCCAAGGGCAGGGAGGTGAGCAGTTCTTC.